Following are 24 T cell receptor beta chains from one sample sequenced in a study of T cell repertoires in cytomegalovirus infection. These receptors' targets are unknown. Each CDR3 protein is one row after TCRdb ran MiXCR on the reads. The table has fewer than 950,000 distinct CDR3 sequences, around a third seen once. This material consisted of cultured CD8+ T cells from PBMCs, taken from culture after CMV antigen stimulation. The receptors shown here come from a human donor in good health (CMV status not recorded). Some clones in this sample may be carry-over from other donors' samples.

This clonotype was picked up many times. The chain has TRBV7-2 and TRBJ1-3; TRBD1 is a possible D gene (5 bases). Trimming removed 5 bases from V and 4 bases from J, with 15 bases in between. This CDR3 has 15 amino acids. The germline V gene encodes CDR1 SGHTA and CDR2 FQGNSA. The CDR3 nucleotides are TGTGCCAGCAGCCCCCAGGGCCTGGGCGGAAACACCATATATTTT. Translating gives CASSPQGLGGNTIYF.

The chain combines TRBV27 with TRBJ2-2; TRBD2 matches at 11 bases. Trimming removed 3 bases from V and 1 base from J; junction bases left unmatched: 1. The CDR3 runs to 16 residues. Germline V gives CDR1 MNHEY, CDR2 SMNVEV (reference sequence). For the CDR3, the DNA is TGTGCCAGCAGTTTTAGCGGGGGGGGGAACACCGGGGAGCTGTTTTTT. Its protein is CASSFSGGGNTGELFF.

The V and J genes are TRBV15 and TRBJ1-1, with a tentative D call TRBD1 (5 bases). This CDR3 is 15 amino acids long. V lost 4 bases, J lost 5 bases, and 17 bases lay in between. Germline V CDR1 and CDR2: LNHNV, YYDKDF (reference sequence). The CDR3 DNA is TGTGCCACCAGCAAAGGGCCAGGGTCGAAGACTGAAGCTTTCTTT. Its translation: CATSKGPGSKTEAFF.

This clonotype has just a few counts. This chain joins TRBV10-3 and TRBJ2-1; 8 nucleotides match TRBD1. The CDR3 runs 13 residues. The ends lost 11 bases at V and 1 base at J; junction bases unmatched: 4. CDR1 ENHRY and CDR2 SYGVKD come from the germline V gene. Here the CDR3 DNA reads TGTGCCGCAGACAGGGGATCCTACAATGAGCAGTTCTTC. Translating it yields CAADRGSYNEQFF.

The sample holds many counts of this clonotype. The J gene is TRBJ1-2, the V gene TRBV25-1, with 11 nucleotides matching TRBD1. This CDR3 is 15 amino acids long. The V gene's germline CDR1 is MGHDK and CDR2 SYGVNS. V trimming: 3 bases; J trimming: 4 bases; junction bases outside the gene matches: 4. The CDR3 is CASSDSDRGPYGYTF. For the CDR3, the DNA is TGTGCCAGCAGTGATTCGGACAGGGGGCCCTATGGCTACACCTTC.

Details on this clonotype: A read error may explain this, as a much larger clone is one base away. CDR3 loop: CASSSWNEPQGTEAFF. DNA for the CDR3: TGTGCCAGCAGCTCCTGGAACGAACCCCAGGGTACTGAAGCTTTCTTT. The J gene is TRBJ1-1, the V gene TRBV7-6; a possible D gene is TRBD1 (5 bases). Germline CDR1 reads SGHVS; CDR2 reads FNYEAQ. The CDR3 contains 16 residues. Trimming left V 4 bases short and J 5 bases short, with 20 bases between.

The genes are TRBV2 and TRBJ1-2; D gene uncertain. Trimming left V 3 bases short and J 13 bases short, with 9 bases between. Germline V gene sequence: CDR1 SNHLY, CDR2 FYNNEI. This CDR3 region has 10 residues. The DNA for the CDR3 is TGTGCCAGCAGTGACGGGTTTTGCACCTTC. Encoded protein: CASSDGFCTF.

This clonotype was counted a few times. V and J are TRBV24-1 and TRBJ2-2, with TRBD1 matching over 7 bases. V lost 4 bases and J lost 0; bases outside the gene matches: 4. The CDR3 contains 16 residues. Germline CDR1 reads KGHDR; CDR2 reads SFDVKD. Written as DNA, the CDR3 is TGTGCCACCAGTGACACGGGACAGACGAACACCGGGGAGCTGTTTTTT. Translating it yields CATSDTGQTNTGELFF.

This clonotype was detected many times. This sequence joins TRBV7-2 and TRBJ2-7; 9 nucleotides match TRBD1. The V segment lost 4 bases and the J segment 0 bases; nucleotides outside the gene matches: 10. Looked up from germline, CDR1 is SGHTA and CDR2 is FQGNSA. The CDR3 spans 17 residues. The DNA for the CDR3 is TGTGCCAGCAGCTCCCCCCGACAGGGGGGAAGCTCCTACGAGCAGTACTTC. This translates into CASSSPRQGGSSYEQYF. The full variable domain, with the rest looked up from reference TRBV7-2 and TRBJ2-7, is GAGVSQSPSNKVTEKGKDVELRCDPISGHTALYWYRQSLGQGLEFLIYFQGNSAPDKSGLPSDRFSAERTGGSVSTLTIQRTQQEDSAVYLCASSSPRQGGSSYEQYFGPGTRLTVT.

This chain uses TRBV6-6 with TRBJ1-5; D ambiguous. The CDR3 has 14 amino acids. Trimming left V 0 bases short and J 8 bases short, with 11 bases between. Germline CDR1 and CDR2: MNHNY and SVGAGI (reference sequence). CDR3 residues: CASSYSTDIEPQHF. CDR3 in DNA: TGTGCCAGCAGTTACTCGACGGATATAGAGCCCCAGCATTTT.

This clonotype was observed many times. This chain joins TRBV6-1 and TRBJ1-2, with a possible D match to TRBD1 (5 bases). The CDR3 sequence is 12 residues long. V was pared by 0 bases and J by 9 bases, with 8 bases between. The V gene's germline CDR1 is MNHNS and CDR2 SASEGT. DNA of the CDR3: TGTGCCAGCAGTGAAGCAGGGGACCGCTACACCTTC. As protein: CASSEAGDRYTF.

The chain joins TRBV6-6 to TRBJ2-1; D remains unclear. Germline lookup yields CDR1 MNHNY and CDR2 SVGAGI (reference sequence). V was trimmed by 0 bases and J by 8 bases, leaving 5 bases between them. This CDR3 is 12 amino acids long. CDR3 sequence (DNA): TGTGCCAGCAGTTACTCAGTGGATGAGCAGTTCTTC. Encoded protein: CASSYSVDEQFF.

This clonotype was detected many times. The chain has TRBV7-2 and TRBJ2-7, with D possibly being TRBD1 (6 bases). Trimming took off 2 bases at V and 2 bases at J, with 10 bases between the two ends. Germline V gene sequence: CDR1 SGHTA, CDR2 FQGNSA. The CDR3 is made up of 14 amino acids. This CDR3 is CASSLTGPTYEQYF. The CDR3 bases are TGTGCCAGCAGCTTAACAGGGCCAACCTACGAGCAGTACTTC.

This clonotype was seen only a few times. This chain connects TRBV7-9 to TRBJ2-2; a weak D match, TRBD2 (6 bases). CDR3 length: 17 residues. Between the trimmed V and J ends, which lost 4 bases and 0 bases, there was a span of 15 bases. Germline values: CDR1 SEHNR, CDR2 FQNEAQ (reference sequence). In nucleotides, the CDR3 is TGTGCCAGCAGCTCTCGGGGGTGGGCAGCGAACACCGGGGAGCTGTTTTTT. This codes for CASSSRGWAANTGELFF.

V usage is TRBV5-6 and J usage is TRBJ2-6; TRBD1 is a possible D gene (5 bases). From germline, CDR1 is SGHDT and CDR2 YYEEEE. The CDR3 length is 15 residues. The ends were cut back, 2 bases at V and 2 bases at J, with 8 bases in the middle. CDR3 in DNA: TGTGCCAGCAGCTTCCAGGGTACTGGGGCCAACGTCCTGACTTTC. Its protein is CASSFQGTGANVLTF.

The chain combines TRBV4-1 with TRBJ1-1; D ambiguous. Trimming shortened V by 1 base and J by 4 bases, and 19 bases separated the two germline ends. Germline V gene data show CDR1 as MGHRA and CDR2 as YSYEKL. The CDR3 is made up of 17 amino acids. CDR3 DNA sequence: TGCGCCAGCAGCCAAGTCTGGGGTCGGAGTCTGGGCACTGAAGCTTTCTTT. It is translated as CASSQVWGRSLGTEAFF.

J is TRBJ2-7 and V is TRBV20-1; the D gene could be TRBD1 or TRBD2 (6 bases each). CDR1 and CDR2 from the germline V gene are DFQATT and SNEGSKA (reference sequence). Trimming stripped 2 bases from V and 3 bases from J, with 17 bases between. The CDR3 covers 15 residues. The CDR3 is CSARSRGVPDYEQYV. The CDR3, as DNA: TGCAGTGCTAGATCAAGGGGGGTCCCCGACTACGAGCAGTACGTC.

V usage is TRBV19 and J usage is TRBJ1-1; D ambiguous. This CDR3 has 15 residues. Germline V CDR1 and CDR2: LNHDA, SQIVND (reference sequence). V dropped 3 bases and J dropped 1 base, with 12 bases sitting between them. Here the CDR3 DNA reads TGTGCCAGTAGTATTTGGGCAGCTCAGAACACTGAAGCTTTCTTT. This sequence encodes CASSIWAAQNTEAFF.

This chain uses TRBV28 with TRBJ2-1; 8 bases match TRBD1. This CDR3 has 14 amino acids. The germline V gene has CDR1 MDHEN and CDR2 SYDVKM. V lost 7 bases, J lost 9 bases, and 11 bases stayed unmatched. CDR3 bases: TGTGCCAGCACCTCTGGACAGGGTCTAGGTGAGCAGTTCTTC. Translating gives CASTSGQGLGEQFF.

The chain's CDR3 is CASSVAGTGGMNTEAFF. In DNA, the CDR3 is TGTGCCAGCAGCGTAGCCGGGACAGGGGGAATGAACACTGAAGCTTTCTTT. The V call is TRBV9, the J call TRBJ1-1, with 11 bases aligning to TRBD1. Trimming removed 0 bases from V and 0 bases from J; junction bases left unmatched: 4. Germline V gene data show CDR1 as SGDLS and CDR2 as YYNGEE. CDR3 length: 17 amino acids.

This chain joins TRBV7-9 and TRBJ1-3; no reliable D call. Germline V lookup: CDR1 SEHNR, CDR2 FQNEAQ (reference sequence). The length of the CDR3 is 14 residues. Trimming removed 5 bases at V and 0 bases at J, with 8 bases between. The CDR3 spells CASSPTSSGNTIYF. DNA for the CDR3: TGTGCCAGCAGCCCGACGAGCTCTGGAAACACCATATATTTT.

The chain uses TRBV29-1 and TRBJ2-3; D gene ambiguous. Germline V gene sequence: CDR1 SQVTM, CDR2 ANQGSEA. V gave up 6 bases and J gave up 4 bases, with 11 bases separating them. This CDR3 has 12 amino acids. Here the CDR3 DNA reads TGCAGCGTCTGGCGCAGTGCAGATACGCAGTATTTT. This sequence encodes CSVWRSADTQYF.

This CDR3 is CASSSFLELNTGELFF. The CDR3 DNA reads as TGTGCCAGCAGTTCGTTCCTGGAACTGAACACCGGGGAGCTGTTTTTT. This chain joins TRBV27 and TRBJ2-2; D is uncertain. The CDR3 extends over 16 amino acids. Trimming stripped 4 bases from V and 1 base from J, with 13 bases between. Germline V gives CDR1 MNHEY, CDR2 SMNVEV (reference sequence).

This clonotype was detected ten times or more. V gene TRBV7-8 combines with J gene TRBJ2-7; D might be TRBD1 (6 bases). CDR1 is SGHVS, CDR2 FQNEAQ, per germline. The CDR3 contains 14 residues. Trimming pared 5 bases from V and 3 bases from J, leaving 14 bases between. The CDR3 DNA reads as TGTGCCAGCAGCCAAGGACAGATGTACTACGAGCAGTACGTC. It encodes CASSQGQMYYEQYV.